This T cell receptor (beta chain) stems from a study of metastatic and nonmetastatic thyroid tumors. The wider study: For malignant and benign thyroid patients, tumor or nodule tissue and blood were the sources whose repertoires were compared.

Thyroid surgery was performed in patients who had received no treatment beforehand. The CDR3 loop spans 16 amino acids. V lost 0 bases and J 5 bases, leaving 15 bases between the germline ends. The germline V gene has CDR1 LGHNA and CDR2 YNFKEQ. In the original processing: Differences in CDR3 between clinicopathological groups were drawn on to build a classifier intended to discriminate distant-metastatic papillary thyroid cancer patients. Through MiXCR, TCRdb re-clonotyped the PCR reads. Here the V and J calls rest on TCRdb's processing, not on the authors' analysis. The repertoire has about 82,000 clones, about an eighth of them found once; the top ten carry around 9%. In this sample, this clone turned up many times.

The source material was tumor tissue. The sequence was obtained from a female donor with papillary thyroid cancer or a benign thyroid nodule (not recorded which). Some clones in this sample may be carry-over from other donors' samples. This chain links TRBV4-2 with TRBJ2-3; D ambiguous. The chain's CDR3 is CASSQDWVAVRDTQYF. DNA for the CDR3: TGTGCCAGCAGCCAAGATTGGGTGGCAGTTAGAGATACGCAGTATTTT.